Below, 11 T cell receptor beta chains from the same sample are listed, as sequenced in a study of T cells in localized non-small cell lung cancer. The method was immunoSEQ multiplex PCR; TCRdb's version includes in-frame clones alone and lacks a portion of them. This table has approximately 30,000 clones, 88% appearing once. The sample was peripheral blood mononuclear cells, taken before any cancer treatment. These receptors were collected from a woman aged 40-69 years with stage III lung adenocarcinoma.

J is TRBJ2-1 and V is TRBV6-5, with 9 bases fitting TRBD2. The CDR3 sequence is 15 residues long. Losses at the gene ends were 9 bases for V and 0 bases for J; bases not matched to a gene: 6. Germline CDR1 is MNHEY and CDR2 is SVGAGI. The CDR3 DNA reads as TGTGCCAGTGCCAGCGGGGGGAGCTCCTACAATGAGCAGTTCTTC. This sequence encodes CASASGGSSYNEQFF.

Here the CDR3 DNA reads TGCGCCAGCAGCTTGGGAGGGACAGGCGGTGAAAAACTGTTTTTT. Its protein is CASSLGGTGGEKLFF. The rearrangement links TRBV5-1 to TRBJ1-4; 8 bases line up with TRBD1. Looked up from germline, CDR1 is SGHRS and CDR2 is YFSETQ. V was pared by 0 bases and J by 7 bases, with 5 bases of the junction left unmatched. This CDR3 spans 15 amino acids. Using reference TRBV5-1 and TRBJ1-4 for the parts outside the CDR3, the full variable domain is KAGVTQTPRYLIKTRGQQVTLSCSPISGHRSVSWYQQTPGQGLQFLFEYFSETQRNKGNFPGRFSGRQFSNSRSEMNVSTLELGDSALYLCASSLGGTGGEKLFFGSGTQLSVL.

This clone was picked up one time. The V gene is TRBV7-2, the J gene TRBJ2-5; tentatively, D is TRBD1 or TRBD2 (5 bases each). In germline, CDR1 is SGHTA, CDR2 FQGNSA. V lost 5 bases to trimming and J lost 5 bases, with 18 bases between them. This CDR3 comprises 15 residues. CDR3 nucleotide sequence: TGTGCCAGCAGCCTCCAACGGGGCTCGGGTGAGACCCAGTACTTC. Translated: CASSLQRGSGETQYF.

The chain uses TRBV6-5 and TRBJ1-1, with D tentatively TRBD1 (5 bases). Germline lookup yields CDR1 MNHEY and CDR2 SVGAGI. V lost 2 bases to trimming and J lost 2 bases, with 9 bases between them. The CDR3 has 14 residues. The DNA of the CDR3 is TGTGCCAGCAGTTACGCCCAGGGTAACACTGAAGCTTTCTTT. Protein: CASSYAQGNTEAFF.

CDR3 protein: CASSFNTGELFF. Here the CDR3 DNA reads TGTGCCAGCAGCTTTAACACCGGGGAGCTGTTTTTT. The chain uses TRBV7-2 and TRBJ2-2, with D unresolved. Germline-derived CDR1 and CDR2 are SGHTA and FQGNSA. The CDR3 extends over 12 amino acids. The V end lost 3 bases, the J end lost 2 bases, and 1 base lay between the germline ends. The full variable domain, completed using reference TRBV7-2 and TRBJ2-2, is GAGVSQSPSNKVTEKGKDVELRCDPISGHTALYWYRQSLGQGLEFLIYFQGNSAPDKSGLPSDRFSAERTGGSVSTLTIQRTQQEDSAVYLCASSFNTGELFFGEGSRLTVL.

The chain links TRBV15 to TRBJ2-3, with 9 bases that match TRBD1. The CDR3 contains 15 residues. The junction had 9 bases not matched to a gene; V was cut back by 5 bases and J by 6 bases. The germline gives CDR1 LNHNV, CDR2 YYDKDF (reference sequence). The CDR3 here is CATSVRDRAVDTQYF. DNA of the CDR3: TGTGCCACCAGCGTCCGGGACAGGGCGGTGGATACGCAGTATTTT.

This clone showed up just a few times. CDR3 amino acids: CASGNEVAEETQYF. The DNA of the CDR3 is TGTGCCAGCGGCAACGAGGTAGCGGAAGAGACCCAGTACTTC. The chain employs TRBV7-9 and TRBJ2-5; TRBD2 might be the D (6 bases). The germline V gene encodes CDR1 SEHNR and CDR2 FQNEAQ (reference sequence). The CDR3 runs to 14 residues. The V gene lost 8 bases and the J gene lost 3 bases, with 16 bases spanning the gap.

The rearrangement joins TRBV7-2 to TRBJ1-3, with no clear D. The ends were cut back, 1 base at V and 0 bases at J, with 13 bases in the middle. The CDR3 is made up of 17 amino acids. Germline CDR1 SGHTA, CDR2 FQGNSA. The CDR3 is CASSLVAGPYSGNTIYF. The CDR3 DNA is TGTGCCAGCAGCTTAGTGGCAGGCCCCTACTCTGGAAACACCATATATTTT.

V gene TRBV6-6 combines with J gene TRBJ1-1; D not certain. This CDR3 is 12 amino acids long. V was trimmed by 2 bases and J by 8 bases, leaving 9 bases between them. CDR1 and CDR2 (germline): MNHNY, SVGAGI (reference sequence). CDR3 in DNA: TGTGCCAGCAGTTACGGGGTGGGAGAAGCTTTCTTT. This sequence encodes CASSYGVGEAFF.

CDR3 protein: CATSRAAATNEKLFF. CDR3 DNA: TGTGCCACCAGCAGAGCGGCGGCAACTAATGAAAAACTGTTTTTT. The genes are TRBV15 and TRBJ1-4, with D hard to call. CDR3 length equals 15 residues. Germline CDR1 is LNHNV and CDR2 is YYDKDF (reference sequence). Between the trimmed V and J ends, which lost 1 base and 0 bases, there was a span of 6 bases.

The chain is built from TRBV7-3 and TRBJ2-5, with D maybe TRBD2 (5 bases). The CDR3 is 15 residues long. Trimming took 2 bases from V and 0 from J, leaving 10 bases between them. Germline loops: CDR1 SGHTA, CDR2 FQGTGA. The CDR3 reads CASSLGGRNQETQYF. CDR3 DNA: TGTGCCAGCAGCTTAGGAGGACGGAACCAAGAGACCCAGTACTTC.